This TCR beta chain derives from a study of neurological immune-mediated disorders. Study-level points and caveats: None of the CDR3 amino acid sequences found in expanded clones was shared across subjects. This suggests that the TCR-beta repertoires were private in all groups. The highest TCR clonal expansion occurred in HTLV-1-associated myelopathy; multiple sclerosis fell below healthy controls.

Looked up from germline, CDR1 is SGHRS and CDR2 is YFSETQ. Trimming removed 5 bases from V and 1 base from J; junction bases left unmatched: 5. The CDR3 is 15 amino acids. Via MiXCR, TCRdb re-called the 5' RACE reads, giving one row per CDR3 protein. The table shows tens of thousands of distinct CDR3 sequences, with 10% to 15% occurring only once. This clonotype was observed at least ten times. The antigen is unknown. Time point given: longitudinal time-point 2. Unsorted libraries were prepared from 2 million PBMCs that had been stored at -80 C. The V and J genes are TRBV5-1 and TRBJ2-1; TRBD1 matches 8 bases. Sequencing was performed on PBMCs. This TCR was recovered from a woman aged 40 to 49 in good health. Written as DNA, the CDR3 is TGCGCCAGCAGATCCGGACAGGGTTCCTACAATGAGCAGTTCTTC. This gives the protein CASRSGQGSYNEQFF. Looking up the rest from reference TRBV5-1 and TRBJ2-1 gives the full variable domain: KAGVTQTPRYLIKTRGQQVTLSCSPISGHRSVSWYQQTPGQGLQFLFEYFSETQRNKGNFPGRFSGRQFSNSRSEMNVSTLELGDSALYLCASRSGQGSYNEQFFGPGTRLTVL.